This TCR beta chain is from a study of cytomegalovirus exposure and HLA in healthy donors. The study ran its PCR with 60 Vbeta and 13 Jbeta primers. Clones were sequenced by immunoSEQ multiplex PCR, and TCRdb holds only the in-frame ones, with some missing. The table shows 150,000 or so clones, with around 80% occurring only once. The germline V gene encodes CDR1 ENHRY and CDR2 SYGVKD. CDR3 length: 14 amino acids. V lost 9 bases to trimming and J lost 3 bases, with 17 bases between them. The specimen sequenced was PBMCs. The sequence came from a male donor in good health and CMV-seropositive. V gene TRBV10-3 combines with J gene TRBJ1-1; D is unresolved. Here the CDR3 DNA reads TGTGCCATAACCCCAGAAACAGACGACACTGAAGCTTTCTTT. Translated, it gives CAITPETDDTEAFF.